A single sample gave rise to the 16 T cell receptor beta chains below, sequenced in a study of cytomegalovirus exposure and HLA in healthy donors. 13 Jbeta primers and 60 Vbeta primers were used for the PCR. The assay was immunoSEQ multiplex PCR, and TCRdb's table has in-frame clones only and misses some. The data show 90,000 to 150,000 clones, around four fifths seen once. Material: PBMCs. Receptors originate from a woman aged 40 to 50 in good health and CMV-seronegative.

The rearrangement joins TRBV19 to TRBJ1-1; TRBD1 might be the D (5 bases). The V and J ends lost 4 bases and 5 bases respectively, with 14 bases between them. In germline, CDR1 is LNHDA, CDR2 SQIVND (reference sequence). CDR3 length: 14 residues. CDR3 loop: CASSTHVGGTEAFF. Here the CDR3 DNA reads TGTGCCAGTAGTACGCACGTGGGGGGGACTGAAGCTTTCTTT.

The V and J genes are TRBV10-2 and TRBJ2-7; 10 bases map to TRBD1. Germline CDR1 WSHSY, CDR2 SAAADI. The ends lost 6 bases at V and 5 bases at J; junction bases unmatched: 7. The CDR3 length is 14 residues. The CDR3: CASRLTGGLNEQYF. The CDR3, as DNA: TGCGCCAGCAGACTGACAGGGGGCTTGAACGAGCAGTACTTC.

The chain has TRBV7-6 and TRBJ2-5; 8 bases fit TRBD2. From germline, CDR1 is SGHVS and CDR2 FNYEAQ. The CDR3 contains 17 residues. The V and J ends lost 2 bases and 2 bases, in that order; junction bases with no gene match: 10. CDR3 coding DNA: TGTGCCAGCAGCTTATCAGTTGCGGGGGGACTACAAGAGACCCAGTACTTC. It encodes CASSLSVAGGLQETQYF.

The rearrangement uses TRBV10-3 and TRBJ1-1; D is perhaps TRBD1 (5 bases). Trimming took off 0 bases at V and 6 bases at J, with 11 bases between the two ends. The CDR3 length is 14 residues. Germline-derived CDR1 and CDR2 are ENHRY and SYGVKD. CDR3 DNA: TGTGCCATCAGTGAGTCGTCAGGGTTGGCTGAAGCTTTCTTT. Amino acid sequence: CAISESSGLAEAFF.

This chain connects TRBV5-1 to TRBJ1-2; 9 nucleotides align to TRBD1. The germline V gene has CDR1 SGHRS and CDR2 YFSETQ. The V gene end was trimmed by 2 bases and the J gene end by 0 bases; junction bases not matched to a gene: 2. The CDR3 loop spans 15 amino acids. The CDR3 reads CASSLGQGSNYGYTF. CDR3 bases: TGCGCCAGCAGCTTAGGACAGGGGTCTAACTATGGCTACACCTTC.

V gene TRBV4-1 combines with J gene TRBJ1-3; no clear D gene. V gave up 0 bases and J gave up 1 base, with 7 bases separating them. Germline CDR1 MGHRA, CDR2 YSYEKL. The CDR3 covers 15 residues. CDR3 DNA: TGCGCCAGCAGCCAAGAAGCGGGGTCTGGAAACACCATATATTTT. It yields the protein CASSQEAGSGNTIYF.

CDR3 loop: CASSPRVSLGRVRQETQYF. The CDR3 DNA reads as TGTGCCAGCTCACCACGTGTAAGTCTGGGGCGCGTCCGCCAAGAGACCCAGTACTTC. The chain carries TRBV18 and TRBJ2-5; TRBD1 might be the D (5 bases). Trimming removed 1 base from V and 1 base from J, with 22 bases in between. The germline V gene has CDR1 KGHSH and CDR2 LQKENI. CDR3 length equals 19 residues.

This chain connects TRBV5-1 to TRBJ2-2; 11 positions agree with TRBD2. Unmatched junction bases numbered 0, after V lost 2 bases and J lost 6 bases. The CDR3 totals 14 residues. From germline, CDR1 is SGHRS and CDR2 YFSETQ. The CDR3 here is CASSLLAGAGELFF. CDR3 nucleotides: TGCGCCAGCAGCTTACTAGCGGGGGCCGGGGAGCTGTTTTTT.

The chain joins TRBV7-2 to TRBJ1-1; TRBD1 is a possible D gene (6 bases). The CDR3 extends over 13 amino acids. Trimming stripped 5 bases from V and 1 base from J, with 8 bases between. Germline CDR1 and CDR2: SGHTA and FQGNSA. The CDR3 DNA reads TGTGCCAGCAGCACACAGGGGAACACTGAAGCTTTCTTT. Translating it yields CASSTQGNTEAFF.

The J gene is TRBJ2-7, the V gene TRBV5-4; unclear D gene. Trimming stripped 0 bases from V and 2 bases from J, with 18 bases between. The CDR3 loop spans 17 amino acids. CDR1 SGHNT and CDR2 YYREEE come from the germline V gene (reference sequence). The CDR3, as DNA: TGTGCCAGCAGCTTGGGAGCACGAGGAGAGGCCGCCTACGAGCAGTACTTC. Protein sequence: CASSLGARGEAAYEQYF. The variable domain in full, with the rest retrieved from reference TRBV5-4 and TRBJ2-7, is ETGVTQSPTHLIKTRGQQVTLRCSSQSGHNTVSWYQQALGQGPQFIFQYYREEENGRGNFPPRFSGLQFPNYSSELNVNALELDDSALYLCASSLGARGEAAYEQYFGPGTRLTVT.

CDR3 in DNA: TGTGCCAGCACCTCGCTCTACACGGGGATCTACACCTTC. It translates to CASTSLYTGIYTF. The chain has TRBV5-6 and TRBJ1-2; no reliable D call. V shed 6 bases and J shed 10 bases, with 19 bases lying between them. From germline, CDR1 is SGHDT and CDR2 YYEEEE. CDR3 length: 13 amino acids.

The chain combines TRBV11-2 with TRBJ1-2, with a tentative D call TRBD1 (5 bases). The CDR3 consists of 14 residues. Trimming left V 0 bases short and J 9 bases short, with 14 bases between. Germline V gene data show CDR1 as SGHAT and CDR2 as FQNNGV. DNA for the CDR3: TGTGCCAGCAGCTTAGAATCCACAGGCGGGAGCTACACCTTC. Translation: CASSLESTGGSYTF. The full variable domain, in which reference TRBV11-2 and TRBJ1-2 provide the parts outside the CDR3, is EAGVAQSPRYKIIEKRQSVAFWCNPISGHATLYWYQQILGQGPKLLIQFQNNGVVDDSQLPKDRFSAERLKGVDSTLKIQPAKLEDSAVYLCASSLESTGGSYTFGSGTRLTVV.

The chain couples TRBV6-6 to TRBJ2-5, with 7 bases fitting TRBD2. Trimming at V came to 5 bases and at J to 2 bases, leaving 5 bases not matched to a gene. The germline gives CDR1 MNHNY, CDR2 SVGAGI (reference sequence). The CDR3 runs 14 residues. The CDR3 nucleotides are TGTGCCAGCAGTGCGCGGGAGCCGCAAGAGACCCAGTACTTC. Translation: CASSAREPQETQYF.

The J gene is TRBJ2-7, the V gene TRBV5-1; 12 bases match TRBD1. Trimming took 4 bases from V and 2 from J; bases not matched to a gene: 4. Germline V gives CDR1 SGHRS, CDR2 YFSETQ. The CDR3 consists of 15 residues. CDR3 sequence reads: CASSAGTGGAYEQYF. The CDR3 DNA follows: TGCGCCAGCAGCGCCGGGACAGGGGGCGCCTACGAGCAGTACTTC.

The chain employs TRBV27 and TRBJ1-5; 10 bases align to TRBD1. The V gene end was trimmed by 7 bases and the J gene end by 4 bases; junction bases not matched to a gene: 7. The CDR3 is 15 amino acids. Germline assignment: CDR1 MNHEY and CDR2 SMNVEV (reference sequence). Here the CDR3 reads CASTSTGGANQPQHF. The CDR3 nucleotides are TGTGCCAGCACTTCGACAGGGGGCGCAAATCAGCCCCAGCATTTT.

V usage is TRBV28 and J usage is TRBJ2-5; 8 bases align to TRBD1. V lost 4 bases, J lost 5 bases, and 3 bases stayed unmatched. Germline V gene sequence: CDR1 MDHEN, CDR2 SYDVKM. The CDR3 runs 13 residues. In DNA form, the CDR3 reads TGTGCCAGCAGTTCAGGGGGCCGGGAGACCCAGTACTTC. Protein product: CASSSGGRETQYF.